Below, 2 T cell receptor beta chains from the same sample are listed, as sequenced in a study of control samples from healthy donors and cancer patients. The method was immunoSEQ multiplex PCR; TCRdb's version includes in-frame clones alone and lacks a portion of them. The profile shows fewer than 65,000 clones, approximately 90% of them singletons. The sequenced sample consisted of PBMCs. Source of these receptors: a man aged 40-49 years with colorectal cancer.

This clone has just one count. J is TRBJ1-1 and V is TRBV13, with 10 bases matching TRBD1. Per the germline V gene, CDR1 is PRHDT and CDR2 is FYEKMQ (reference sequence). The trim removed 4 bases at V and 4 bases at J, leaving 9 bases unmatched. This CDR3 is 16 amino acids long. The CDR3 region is CASSSRETGGFTEAFF. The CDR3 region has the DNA TGTGCCAGCAGCTCGCGGGAGACAGGGGGCTTCACTGAAGCTTTCTTT.

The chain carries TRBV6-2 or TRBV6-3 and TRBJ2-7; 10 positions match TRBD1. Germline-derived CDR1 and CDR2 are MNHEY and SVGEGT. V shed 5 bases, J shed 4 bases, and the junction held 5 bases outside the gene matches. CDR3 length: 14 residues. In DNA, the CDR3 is TGTGCCAGCAGTGAGGGACAGGGGATTTACGAGCAGTACTTC. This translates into CASSEGQGIYEQYF.